These 19 T cell receptor beta chains were sequenced from one sample in a study of CXCR3-negative and CXCR3-positive naive CD8 T cells. The TRB libraries of cDNA were built by UMI-labeled 5' RACE. Following a re-call of the 5' RACE reads, TCRdb has one entry per CDR3 protein and lacks DNA. Reported are some 130,000 distinct CDR3 sequences; the ten largest clones contain 0.45% to 0.6%. The sequenced material came from naive CXCR3- CD8+ T cells from blood. As to subset: CD45RO-CCR7+CD27+CD95- naive CD8+ T cells lacking CXCR3 (TNR3-). These receptors were collected from a human donor in good health. Some clones in this sample may be carry-over from other donors' samples.

The chain employs TRBV5-1 and TRBJ2-3; TCRdb picks TRBD2, but there is no DNA to check that call. The CDR3 length is 19 residues. Germline values: CDR1 SGHRS, CDR2 YFSETQ. This CDR3 reads CASSINTGTSISYTDTQYF.

The chain couples TRBV7-9 to TRBJ2-7; absent DNA, TCRdb's TRBD1 call cannot be checked. Germline values: CDR1 SEHNR, CDR2 FQNEAQ (reference sequence). The CDR3 sequence is 15 residues long. The chain's CDR3 is CASSSGQVDSYEQYF.

The chain links TRBV19 to TRBJ1-1. The germline V gene encodes CDR1 LNHDA and CDR2 SQIVND (reference sequence). The CDR3 is made up of 13 amino acids. The CDR3 reads CASSIGTNTEAFF. Full variable domain (missing parts from reference TRBV19 and TRBJ1-1): DGGITQSPKYLFRKEGQNVTLSCEQNLNHDAMYWYRQDPGQGLRLIYYSQIVNDFQKGDIAEGYSVSREKKESFPLTVTSAQKNPTAFYLCASSIGTNTEAFFGQGTRLTVV.

The genes are TRBV6-2 or TRBV6-3 and TRBJ2-7; lacking DNA, the TRBD1 call made by TCRdb goes unchecked. Germline CDR1 and CDR2: MNHEY and SVGEGT. CDR3 length: 12 amino acids. CDR3 sequence reads: CASSPGSYEHYF.

The CDR3 is CASSLCPMTSNGTANSTDTQYF. The chain carries TRBV28 and TRBJ2-3; the TRBD2 assignment by TCRdb is unverifiable without DNA. Germline lookup yields CDR1 MDHEN and CDR2 SYDVKM. There are 22 residues in the CDR3.

The genes are TRBV14 and TRBJ2-1; TCRdb proposes TRBD2, but this gene call is untestable without DNA. Germline assignment: CDR1 SGHDN and CDR2 FVKESK. The CDR3 spans 14 residues. CDR3 in amino acids: CASSRRLAGNEQFF.

The chain is built from TRBV29-1 and TRBJ2-2; TCRdb proposes TRBD1, but this gene call is untestable without DNA. The CDR3 is made up of 13 amino acids. Germline lookup yields CDR1 SQVTM and CDR2 ANQGSEA. CDR3 region: CSGKVRDTGELFF.

The chain links TRBV7-2 to TRBJ2-1. This CDR3 spans 17 amino acids. The germline V gene has CDR1 SGHTA and CDR2 FQGNSA. The CDR3 loop is CASSLALEISSYNEQFF.

This rearrangement joins TRBV27 to TRBJ2-1; TCRdb selects TRBD2, and the lack of DNA leaves this call unchecked. The CDR3 covers 14 residues. Per the germline V gene, CDR1 is MNHEY and CDR2 is SMNVEV (reference sequence). The CDR3 sequence is CASTSGGSYNEQFF.

The chain combines TRBV29-1 with TRBJ2-7; TCRdb's D gene call, TRBD1, goes unchecked for lack of DNA. The CDR3 loop spans 16 amino acids. The V gene's germline CDR1 is SQVTM and CDR2 ANQGSEA. The CDR3 sequence is CSVEYSDRGLEGEQYF.

This chain links TRBV5-5 with TRBJ2-1. Germline V gene lookup returns CDR1 SGHKS and CDR2 YYEKEE (reference sequence). The CDR3 runs to 13 residues. The CDR3 loop reads CASSKWPENEQFF.

The rearrangement links TRBV15 to TRBJ1-6; the TRBD1 assignment by TCRdb is unverifiable without DNA. Germline values: CDR1 LNHNV, CDR2 YYDKDF (reference sequence). CDR3 length: 15 amino acids. This CDR3 is CATSREDRNNSPLHF. Drawing the rest from reference TRBV15 and TRBJ1-6, the complete variable domain is DAMVIQNPRYQVTQFGKPVTLSCSQTLNHNVMYWYQQKSSQAPKLLFHYYDKDFNNEADTPDNFQSRRPNTSFCFLDIRSPGLGDTAMYLCATSREDRNNSPLHFGNGTRLTVT.

The CDR3 loop reads CASSPGPAGNEQFF. The chain links TRBV3-1 to TRBJ2-1. Looked up from germline, CDR1 is LGHDT and CDR2 is YNNKEL (reference sequence). This CDR3 has 14 amino acids.

The V and J genes are TRBV7-9 and TRBJ2-5. The CDR3 loop spans 16 amino acids. CDR1 and CDR2 from the germline V gene are SEHNR and FQNEAQ (reference sequence). The CDR3 sequence is CASSPAWPAYQETQYF.

The chain joins TRBV28 to TRBJ2-1; checking the TCRdb D call of TRBD2 is not possible without DNA. The germline V gene encodes CDR1 MDHEN and CDR2 SYDVKM. This CDR3 has 15 residues. CDR3 region: CASSQSSGGVSEQFF.

This chain links TRBV11-1 with TRBJ2-7; no DNA is available, so the TRBD1 call from TCRdb remains unchecked. This CDR3 comprises 14 residues. Germline values: CDR1 SGHAT, CDR2 FQDESV (reference sequence). CDR3 sequence: CASSRRDRVYEQYF.

The chain recombines TRBV19 with TRBJ1-5. CDR1 is LNHDA and CDR2 is SQIVND in the germline V gene (reference sequence). CDR3 length equals 13 residues. The CDR3 protein is CATRQDGNQPQHF. Supplemented by reference TRBV19 and TRBJ1-5, the full variable domain reads DGGITQSPKYLFRKEGQNVTLSCEQNLNHDAMYWYRQDPGQGLRLIYYSQIVNDFQKGDIAEGYSVSREKKESFPLTVTSAQKNPTAFYLCATRQDGNQPQHFGDGTRLSIL.

The chain couples TRBV6-2 or TRBV6-3 to TRBJ2-1; checking the TCRdb D call of TRBD2 is not possible without DNA. This CDR3 spans 14 amino acids. Per germline, CDR1 MNHEY and CDR2 SVGEGT. CDR3 residues: CASKKPSGVNEQFF.

V usage is TRBV7-9 and J usage is TRBJ2-7. Per the germline V gene, CDR1 is SEHNR and CDR2 is FQNEAQ (reference sequence). CDR3 length equals 12 residues. CDR3 in amino acids: CASSLSFHEQYF. The whole variable domain, filled in from reference TRBV7-9 and TRBJ2-7, reads DTGVSQNPRHKITKRGQNVTFRCDPISEHNRLYWYRQTLGQGPEFLTYFQNEAQLEKSRLLSDRFSAERPKGSFSTLEIQRTEQGDSAMYLCASSLSFHEQYFGPGTRLTVT.